These T cell receptor beta chains were read from a single sample in a study of T cell repertoires in cytomegalovirus infection. TCRdb recomputed calls from the reads with MiXCR, one row per CDR3 protein. The sample yields 97,000 or so distinct CDR3 sequences, approximately 16% seen once. Input material: PBMCs. All receptors derive from a human donor in good health (CMV status not recorded). Some clones in this sample may be carry-over from other donors' samples. Each CDR3 is given with its conserved first and last residue. D genes are given only for firm matches. A clone size is listed for some rows: how often the clone was seen (once, few, many), or a class if it is expanded.

TRBV29-1,13,.,TRBJ1-1,few,TGCAGCGTTGTTAGGGGGGGGAACACTGAAGCTTTCTTT,CSVVRGGNTEAFF
TRBV4-2,15,TRBD2,TRBJ2-2,.,TGTGCCAGCAGCCCGAGCGGGGGGAATCCCGGGGAGCTGTTTTTT,CASSPSGGNPGELFF
TRBV29-1,14,.,TRBJ2-3,many,TGCAGCGGAAACTCCGGGACTGCCTCTGATACGCAGTATTTT,CSGNSGTASDTQYF
TRBV6-6,16,.,TRBJ1-5,.,TGTGCCAGCAGCTACTCCACAGGGATGATCAATCTGCCCCAGCATTTT,CASSYSTGMINLPQHF
TRBV10-3,16,.,TRBJ2-5,many,TGTGCCATCAGTGAGTCGCGTTGGGACGCCCAAGAGACCCAGTACTTC,CAISESRWDAQETQYF
TRBV25-1,14,TRBD1,TRBJ2-3,few,TGTGCCAGCAGCCTGACAGGGGTCACAGATACGCAGTATTTT,CASSLTGVTDTQYF
TRBV19,14,TRBD1,TRBJ2-4,few,TGTGCCAGTAGCACGACAGGGGAGTTGGACATTCAGTACTTC,CASSTTGELDIQYF
TRBV19,15,.,TRBJ1-1,many,TGTGCCAGCAGCCGAGAGGGACACCGAGGGACTGAAGCTTTCTTT,CASSREGHRGTEAFF
TRBV6-1,14,.,TRBJ2-3,many,TGTGCCAGCAGTGAACAGCGTAGCACAGATACGCAGTATTTT,CASSEQRSTDTQYF
TRBV7-8,16,.,TRBJ1-3,many,TGTGCCAGCAGCTTAGCGCCTGGTCCCAAGGGGAACACCATATATTTT,CASSLAPGPKGNTIYF
TRBV7-2,13,.,TRBJ2-3,many,TGTGCCAGCAGCCCGGACTTCACAGATACGCAGTATTTT,CASSPDFTDTQYF
TRBV20-1,15,TRBD1,TRBJ2-7,few,TGCAGTGCTAGAACCACCGGGACAGGGCCCGGCGAGCAGTACTTC,CSARTTGTGPGEQYF
TRBV7-6,17,.,TRBJ1-6,.,TGTGCCAGCAGCCTAGGGAGAGACCGTCTTAATAATTCACCCCTCCACTTT,CASSLGRDRLNNSPLHF
TRBV7-2,13,.,TRBJ2-7,many,TGTGCCAGCAGCTCCTCCCTCTCCTACGAGCAGTACTTC,CASSSSLSYEQYF
TRBV7-6,18,TRBD2,TRBJ2-2,many,TGTGCCAGCAGCTTAGGAAGCGGGGGGGCCTGGGGGACCGGGGAGCTGTTTTTT,CASSLGSGGAWGTGELFF
TRBV20-1,13,.,TRBJ2-1,.,TGCAGTGCTAGAGATGCTCGAGGGTATGAGCAGTTCTTC,CSARDARGYEQFF
TRBV5-1,15,.,TRBJ2-3,few,TGCGCCAGCAGCGCGACTAGACGTGGAGCAGATACGCAGTATTTT,CASSATRRGADTQYF
TRBV19,12,.,TRBJ2-1,many,TGTGCCAGTAGTAGGGCCACAGAGGAGCAGTTCTTC,CASSRATEEQFF
TRBV14,13,.,TRBJ2-4,few,TGTGCCAGCAGCCCGGGACACGAAAACATTCAGTACTTC,CASSPGHENIQYF
TRBV7-6,14,TRBD2,TRBJ2-7,many,TGTGCCAGCAGCCTCACCGGGGGGGCAGACGAGCAGTACTTC,CASSLTGGADEQYF
TRBV20-1,12,.,TRBJ1-2,.,TGCAGTGCTCCCGGGCCTATCGGGGGCTACACCTTC,CSAPGPIGGYTF
TRBV28,15,.,TRBJ1-6,many,TGTGCCAGCAGTGGACGCTGGGACTATAATTCACCCCTCCACTTT,CASSGRWDYNSPLHF
TRBV7-2,16,.,TRBJ2-3,many,TGTGCCAGCAGCCCGCCTAGTGTCGTGAGCACAGATACGCAGTATTTT,CASSPPSVVSTDTQYF
TRBV19,16,.,TRBJ1-1,.,TGTGCCAGTAGTCTCGGGTGGGGCACCGTGAACACTGAAGCTTTCTTT,CASSLGWGTVNTEAFF
TRBV7-8,16,.,TRBJ2-6,many,TGTGCCAGCAGCTCCACACGATTCTCTGGGGCCAACGTCCTGACTTTC,CASSSTRFSGANVLTF